One and the same sample provided the 10 T cell receptor beta chains below, sequenced in a study of shared clonotypes between healthy human individuals. Assay used: immunoSEQ multiplex PCR; TCRdb lists only in-frame clones, some missing. The sample shows 450,000 or so clones, roughly 80% of them seen only once. Sequenced sample: PBMCs. The receptors originated from a woman in her thirties or forties in good health. Some clones in this sample may be carry-over from other donors' samples.

Comments on this clone: This sequence is one base from a far larger clone and is likely a read error. Written as DNA, the CDR3 is TGTGCCAGCAGTGAATTCGGCAAAGTAGCGAGAAGTGAAAAACCGTTTTTT. This codes for CASSEFGKVARSEKPFF. J is TRBJ1-4 and V is TRBV25-1; D call uncertain. The CDR3 loop spans 17 amino acids. The germline V gene has CDR1 MGHDK and CDR2 SYGVNS. Looking up the rest from reference TRBV25-1 and TRBJ1-4 gives the full variable domain: EADIYQTPRYLVIGTGKKITLECSQTMGHDKMYWYQQDPGMELHLIHYSYGVNSTEKGDLSSESTVSRIRTEHFPLTLESARPSHTSQYLCASSEFGKVARSEKPFFGSGTQLSVL.

In the case of this clone: A read error is likely here: a far larger clone is one base away. CDR3 in DNA: TGTGACTGGAGTGGTCAGGCGGGAGTTGCATACGAGCAATACTTC. It codes for CDWSGQAGVAYEQYF. The chain uses TRBV30 and TRBJ2-7; 7 bases agree with TRBD2. The germline V gene encodes CDR1 GTSNPN and CDR2 SVGIG (reference sequence). The length of the CDR3 is 15 residues.

In this sample, this clone turned up many times. Other DNA sequences of this sample code for an identical CDR3. The J gene is TRBJ2-5, the V gene TRBV7-9; D remains unclear. V was clipped by 5 bases and J by 1 base, with 8 bases between them. Germline V gives CDR1 SEHNR, CDR2 FQNEAQ (reference sequence). This CDR3 is 13 amino acids long. The CDR3 DNA is TGTGCCAGCAGCCCAATGCGCCAAGAGACCCAGTACTTC. Encoded protein: CASSPMRQETQYF. The full variable domain, in which reference TRBV7-9 and TRBJ2-5 provide the parts outside the CDR3, is DTGVSQNPRHKITKRGQNVTFRCDPISEHNRLYWYRQTLGQGPEFLTYFQNEAQLEKSRLLSDRFSAERPKGSFSTLEIQRTEQGDSAMYLCASSPMRQETQYFGPGTRLLVL.

On this clone itself: This same CDR3 is encoded by further DNA sequences in the sample. The gene calls are TRBV15 and TRBJ2-5; tentative D call: TRBD2 (5 bases). Germline CDR1 is LNHNV and CDR2 is YYDKDF (reference sequence). The CDR3 is made up of 16 amino acids. Trimming shortened V by 1 base and J by 6 bases, and 18 bases separated the two germline ends. The CDR3, as DNA: TGTGCCACCAGCAGAGGGACCTCCGAGGGCCTAAAGACCCAGTACTTC. Translating it yields CATSRGTSEGLKTQYF.

This chain joins TRBV7-9 and TRBJ2-7; no clear D. The V end was cut by 7 bases, the J end by 6 bases, with 10 bases between. The CDR3 sequence is 11 residues long. Germline lookup yields CDR1 SEHNR and CDR2 FQNEAQ (reference sequence). The CDR3 coding sequence is TGTGCCAGCACCTCTGGTCCCGAGCAGTACTTC. It yields the protein CASTSGPEQYF.

There are many counts of this clone. This chain links TRBV11-2 with TRBJ2-2; possibly TRBD1 for D (5 bases). V lost 7 bases to trimming and J lost 1 base, with 13 bases between them. Per germline, CDR1 SGHAT and CDR2 FQNNGV. This CDR3 comprises 15 residues. CDR3 in DNA: TGTGCCAGCAACCGACAGCCGATGAACACCGGGGAGCTGTTTTTT. Translating gives CASNRQPMNTGELFF. The variable domain in full, completed from reference TRBV11-2 and TRBJ2-2, reads EAGVAQSPRYKIIEKRQSVAFWCNPISGHATLYWYQQILGQGPKLLIQFQNNGVVDDSQLPKDRFSAERLKGVDSTLKIQPAKLEDSAVYLCASNRQPMNTGELFFGEGSRLTVL.

In its sample, this clone was seen once. The genes are TRBV28 and TRBJ2-3; 7 nucleotides align to TRBD1. Looked up from germline, CDR1 is MDHEN and CDR2 is SYDVKM. V was pared by 5 bases and J by 5 bases, with 1 base of the junction left unmatched. This CDR3 spans 12 amino acids. CDR3 loop: CASSHRGDTQYF. DNA for the CDR3: TGTGCCAGCAGTCACAGGGGAGATACGCAGTATTTT.

The V call is TRBV29-1, the J call TRBJ1-4; the D gene is possibly TRBD1 (5 bases). Germline-derived CDR1 and CDR2 are SQVTM and ANQGSEA. This CDR3 spans 13 amino acids. V lost 7 bases and J lost 4, with 13 bases in between. The CDR3 nucleotides are TGCAGCGCCCGGGACGCCCTTAATGAAAAACTGTTTTTT. This encodes CSARDALNEKLFF.

V usage is TRBV9 and J usage is TRBJ1-1; D not certain. The CDR3 is made up of 16 amino acids. The germline CDR1 and CDR2 sequences are SGDLS and YYNGEE. V lost 4 bases to trimming and J lost 1 base, with 17 bases between them. This CDR3 is CASSTGIVAANTEAFF. CDR3 bases: TGTGCCAGCAGCACCGGTATAGTAGCCGCGAACACTGAAGCTTTCTTT.

This chain joins TRBV19 and TRBJ2-1, with 10 bases fitting TRBD2. Trimming at V came to 3 bases and at J to 8 bases, leaving 7 bases not matched to a gene. Germline V CDR1 and CDR2: LNHDA, SQIVND (reference sequence). This CDR3 is 15 amino acids long. CDR3 in DNA: TGTGCCAGTAGTATGGTTGATAGCGGGAGGTATGAGCAGTTCTTC. Translating gives CASSMVDSGRYEQFF.